This T cell receptor beta chain appears in the sequencing data of a study of persistence of HIV-infected CD4 T cells. This clone was counted once. Its specificity is unknown. Anti-CD3/anti-CD28 beads served as a nonspecific positive control stimulus. Sorting of responding CD4+ T cells relied on upregulated CD40 ligand together with CD69. Donors had CD4+ T cell counts above 400 cells/uL and were CMV-seropositive. This was the immunoSEQ version 4 assay in survey mode. TCRdb's copy holds only in-frame clones and misses some; the assay was immunoSEQ multiplex PCR. The sample records 35,000 to 55,000 clones, approximately 90% being singletons. Germline CDR1 is MNHEY and CDR2 is SMNVEV (reference sequence). V was clipped by 6 bases and J by 0 bases, with 3 bases between them. The CDR3 covers 13 residues.

The source is an adult man with HIV who was CMV-seropositive. Sequenced material: CD4+ T cells sorted from PBMCs after roughly 20-hour stimulation, taken from a patient who received antiretroviral therapy. The chain carries TRBV27 and TRBJ2-6; D is unresolved. CDR3 sequence reads: CASRASGANVLTF. DNA for the CDR3: TGTGCCAGCAGGGCCTCTGGGGCCAACGTCCTGACTTTC.